These 30 T cell receptor beta chains came from one sample sequenced in a study of T cells in Graves' hyperthyroidism and ophthalmopathy (dated by TCRdb to about 2019). The library relied on multiplex PCR. TCRdb shows the sequencer as Illumina HiSeq 2000. Amplification of TCR beta CDR3 regions was carried out from RNA transcripts. The first round of RT-PCR for the TCR CDR3 was performed with the HTBI primer set and the Qiagen OneStep RT-PCR kit. Clones were called with MiXCR by TCRdb after fastp trimmed the public reads at Q25, and only in-frame beta chains were retained. For every CDR3 protein sequence, its rows merge into one entry that carries the most common genes and DNA. Across this sample there are approximately 590,000 distinct CDR3 sequences, with 15% to 18% seen only once. The ten largest account for around 7.5% of the sample. The sample consisted of blood. The receptors here all came from a woman under 40 with Graves' hyperthyroidism.

Many counts were recorded for this clonotype. V is TRBV18 and J is TRBJ2-3; no clear D gene. Trimming cost V 1 base and J 3 bases, with 5 bases left between them. The CDR3 has 13 residues. Germline V gene data show CDR1 as KGHSH and CDR2 as LQKENI. The CDR3 DNA reads TGTGCCAGCTCACCACAGCCGACAGATACGCAGTATTTT. It codes for CASSPQPTDTQYF.

The rearrangement joins TRBV25-1 to TRBJ1-1; D may be TRBD1 (5 bases). Germline-derived CDR1 and CDR2 are MGHDK and SYGVNS. V shed 7 bases and J shed 0 bases, with 12 bases lying between them. The CDR3 is 14 residues long. The CDR3 loop is CASIQGSMNTEAFF. CDR3 nucleotides: TGTGCCAGCATCCAGGGTTCTATGAACACTGAAGCTTTCTTT.

Ten or more counts support this clonotype. At one boundary the junction diverges from the germline segment, which might be a read error. The genes are TRBV7-8 and TRBJ1-1; D remains ambiguous. The CDR3 contains 14 residues. Germline V gene lookup returns CDR1 SGHVS and CDR2 FQNEAQ. CDR3 in amino acids: CAGSLEGPDTEAFF. Here the CDR3 DNA reads TGTGCCGGCAGCTTAGAGGGCCCGGACACTGAAGCTTTCTTT. The whole variable domain, remainder taken from reference TRBV7-8 and TRBJ1-1, is GAGVSQSPRYKVAKRGQDVALRCDPISGHVSLFWYQQALGQGPEFLTYFQNEAQLDKSGLPSDRFFAERPEGSVSTLKIQRTQQEDSAVYLCAGSLEGPDTEAFFGQGTRLTVV.

This clonotype was seen only a few times. The chain is built from TRBV10-1 and TRBJ2-3; 9 positions agree with TRBD2. The CDR3 runs to 16 residues. CDR1 and CDR2 from the germline V gene are WNHNN and SYGVQD (reference sequence). After removal of 6 bases from V and 0 bases from J, the junction contained 7 bases not matched to a gene. The CDR3 DNA follows: TGCGCCAGCAGCGGACTAGCGAGCTCTAGCACAGATACGCAGTATTTT. Residues: CASSGLASSSTDTQYF.

This clonotype was seen repeatedly, ten times or more. The chain joins TRBV7-2 to TRBJ1-4; 9 bases agree with TRBD1. Germline lookup yields CDR1 SGHTA and CDR2 FQGNSA. The CDR3 is made up of 14 amino acids. V lost 5 bases, J lost 6 bases, and 4 bases stayed unmatched. The CDR3 DNA sequence: TGTGCCAGCAGCGCACAGGGGGCGCATGAAAAACTGTTTTTT. It codes for CASSAQGAHEKLFF.

This clonotype was seen repeatedly, ten times or more. This sequence joins TRBV27 and TRBJ2-7; D ambiguous. Germline V gene lookup returns CDR1 MNHEY and CDR2 SMNVEV (reference sequence). The V gene lost 5 bases and the J gene lost 2 bases, with 13 bases spanning the gap. This CDR3 comprises 14 residues. Here the CDR3 reads CASSPGFRAYEQYF. CDR3 nucleotides: TGTGCCAGCAGTCCCGGCTTCAGAGCCTACGAGCAGTACTTC.

Remarks on this clonotype: A read error may be the cause here, since a much bigger clone is one base away. J is TRBJ2-4 and V is TRBV2; D gene ambiguous. CDR1 SNHLY and CDR2 FYNNEI come from the germline V gene. CDR3 length equals 13 residues. Trimming took off 7 bases at V and 2 bases at J, with 9 bases between the two ends. The CDR3 nucleotides are TGTGCCAGCAAACCACCTCCCAAAAACATTCAGTACTTC. Translation: CASKPPPKNIQYF. The full variable domain, with the rest looked up from reference TRBV2 and TRBJ2-4, is EPEVTQTPSHQVTQMGQEVILRCVPISNHLYFYWYRQILGQKVEFLVSFYNNEISEKSEIFDDQFSVERPDGSNFTLKIRSTKLEDSAMYFCASKPPPKNIQYFGAGTRLSVL.

The CDR3 bases are TGTGCCAGTACCCCGGGGAGCGGGATGAACACTGAAGCTTTCTTT. It is translated as CASTPGSGMNTEAFF. The chain couples TRBV19 to TRBJ1-1; D remains ambiguous. The CDR3 is 15 residues long. The germline V and J ends were trimmed by 7 bases and 0 bases, with 15 bases remaining between them. The germline V gene has CDR1 LNHDA and CDR2 SQIVND (reference sequence).

This clonotype was observed at least ten times. The chain links TRBV18 to TRBJ1-6, with 9 positions matching TRBD1. CDR3 size: 15 residues. Trimming cost V 3 bases and J 10 bases; bases outside gene matches: 7. Germline V gene sequence: CDR1 KGHSH, CDR2 LQKENI. CDR3 in amino acids: CASSPTGGARSPLHF. In DNA, the CDR3 is TGTGCCAGCTCACCTACAGGGGGCGCAAGGTCACCCCTCCACTTT.

This clonotype has a count of ten or more. The rearrangement links TRBV18 to TRBJ2-7, with D unresolved. CDR1 is KGHSH, CDR2 LQKENI, per germline. Trimming removed 3 bases at V and 5 bases at J, with 8 bases between. The CDR3 runs 12 residues. The CDR3 region has the DNA TGTGCCAGCTCACCGGGTCCTGACGAGCAGTACTTC. Protein sequence: CASSPGPDEQYF.

Turning to this clonotype: A read error may explain this, as a much larger clone is one base away. V gene TRBV28 combines with J gene TRBJ1-5; D is possibly TRBD1 (5 bases). This CDR3 contains 16 residues. Germline lookup yields CDR1 MDHEN and CDR2 SYDVKM. With 8 bases removed from V and 5 bases from J, the gap between germline ends came to 22 bases. CDR3: CASGSNTGAGDQPQHF. CDR3 bases: TGTGCCAGCGGTTCGAATACCGGGGCGGGGGATCAGCCCCAGCATTTT.

This clonotype was seen ten or more times. The genes are TRBV6-1 and TRBJ2-1, with 16 bases lining up with TRBD2. Unmatched junction bases numbered 13, after V lost 5 bases and J lost 0 bases. The CDR3 loop spans 21 amino acids. Per the germline V gene, CDR1 is MNHNS and CDR2 is SASEGT. CDR3 protein: CASSKGAPGLAGGSSYNEQFF. DNA for the CDR3: TGTGCCAGCAGTAAAGGGGCGCCGGGACTAGCGGGAGGGAGCTCCTACAATGAGCAGTTCTTC.

This clonotype has ten or more counts. V is TRBV3-1 and J is TRBJ2-1, with TRBD2 matching 9 bases. With V trimmed by 2 bases and J by 13 bases, 9 bases remained unmatched. Germline lookup yields CDR1 LGHDT and CDR2 YNNKEL (reference sequence). The CDR3 is 14 residues long. In nucleotides, the CDR3 is TGTGCCAGCAGCCAAACGACTAGCGGCCAAGCTCAGTTCTTC. Its translation: CASSQTTSGQAQFF.

The gene calls are TRBV19 and TRBJ2-7; 8 bases agree with TRBD2. Germline V CDR1 and CDR2: LNHDA, SQIVND (reference sequence). The junction had 3 bases not matched to a gene; V was cut back by 3 bases and J by 2 bases. The CDR3 length is 14 residues. The CDR3 DNA is TGTGCCAGTAGTATTCTAGCGGGTCCCTACGAGCAGTACTTC. Protein product: CASSILAGPYEQYF.

Concerning this clonotype: A clone one base away is much larger, so this may be a read error. Lacking the conserved final phenylalanine or tryptophan, this CDR3 likely reflects a read error. In nucleotides, the CDR3 is TGTGCCAGCAGTCCCCGGGACAGGGAGGTGTACGGGCCCCAGCATCTT. This gives the protein CASSPRDREVYGPQHL. The chain joins TRBV6-2 or TRBV6-3 to TRBJ1-5; 9 bases fit TRBD1. The junction had 14 bases not matched to a gene; V was cut back by 5 bases and J by 9 bases. The CDR3 spans 16 residues. Germline assignment: CDR1 MNHEY and CDR2 SVGEGT.

This clonotype was counted ten times or more. V gene TRBV2 combines with J gene TRBJ2-1; D ambiguous. CDR1 is SNHLY and CDR2 is FYNNEI in the germline V gene. The CDR3 is made up of 13 amino acids. Trimming shortened V by 8 bases and J by 4 bases, and 12 bases separated the two germline ends. As DNA, the CDR3 is TGTGCCAGCGGTGTAGCAGCATACAATGAGCAGTTCTTC. Its protein is CASGVAAYNEQFF. Complete variable domain (other parts from reference TRBV2 and TRBJ2-1): EPEVTQTPSHQVTQMGQEVILRCVPISNHLYFYWYRQILGQKVEFLVSFYNNEISEKSEIFDDQFSVERPDGSNFTLKIRSTKLEDSAMYFCASGVAAYNEQFFGPGTRLTVL.

This clonotype was observed a handful of times. V gene TRBV2 combines with J gene TRBJ1-5; weak D call: TRBD1 (6 bases). Trimming cost V 3 bases and J 6 bases, with 15 bases left between them. This CDR3 is 15 amino acids long. CDR1 SNHLY and CDR2 FYNNEI come from the germline V gene. The chain's CDR3 is CASSETTGGIQPQHF. The CDR3 DNA follows: TGTGCCAGCAGTGAGACGACAGGCGGGATTCAGCCCCAGCATTTT.

This clonotype was seen more than once but under ten times. The V and J genes are TRBV13 and TRBJ2-7; D possibly corresponds to TRBD2 (5 bases). The V end was cut by 4 bases, the J end by 6 bases, with 19 bases between. The V gene's germline CDR1 is PRHDT and CDR2 FYEKMQ (reference sequence). This CDR3 spans 15 amino acids. Written as DNA, the CDR3 is TGTGCCAGCAGCTCAGCCCCGGTTGATGCGGGCGAGCAGTACTTC. This codes for CASSSAPVDAGEQYF.

This clonotype has ten or more counts. Written as DNA, the CDR3 is TGTGCCACCAGTAGGGCAGGGGGCGGATTCACGACCCAGTACTTC. Amino acid sequence: CATSRAGGGFTTQYF. V gene TRBV24-1 combines with J gene TRBJ2-5; 8 bases map to TRBD1. The CDR3 is 15 amino acids. The junction had 12 bases not matched to a gene; V was cut back by 6 bases and J by 7 bases. CDR1 KGHDR and CDR2 SFDVKD come from the germline V gene.

Regarding this clonotype: Being one base from a much bigger clone, this may be a read error. This chain's CDR3 is CASSPSMFRANTRELFF. The CDR3 DNA is TGCGCCAGCAGCCCCAGCATGTTCAGGGCGAACACCAGGGAGCTGTTTTTT. The chain joins TRBV5-1 to TRBJ2-2; D may be TRBD1 (5 bases). Germline V gene data show CDR1 as SGHRS and CDR2 as YFSETQ. This CDR3 spans 17 amino acids.

The CDR3 loop reads CAWDRGMGNEKLFF. The DNA for the CDR3 is TGTGCCTGGGACCGGGGGATGGGGAATGAAAAACTGTTTTTT. The gene calls are TRBV30 and TRBJ1-4; weak D call: TRBD1 (5 bases). This CDR3 region has 14 residues. Trimming pared 5 bases from V and 5 bases from J, leaving 15 bases between. Per germline, CDR1 GTSNPN and CDR2 SVGIG (reference sequence).

The chain recombines TRBV12-3 or TRBV12-4 with TRBJ2-1, with 12 positions matching TRBD2. This CDR3 is built from 18 residues. J lost 7 bases, V lost 8 bases, and 18 bases had no gene match. In DNA form, the CDR3 reads TGTGCCAGCTCATATTTCTTGACTAGCGGGAGTTACAAGAATGAGCAGTTCTTC. It specifies CASSYFLTSGSYKNEQFF.

The chain employs TRBV28 and TRBJ1-6, with D possibly TRBD1 on 5 matching bases. This CDR3 region has 12 residues. Germline loops: CDR1 MDHEN, CDR2 SYDVKM. V gave up 3 bases and J gave up 9 bases, with 6 bases separating them. The CDR3 sequence: CASSFRASPLHF. The CDR3 nucleotides are TGTGCCAGCAGTTTCAGGGCTTCACCCCTCCACTTT.

This clonotype was seen a few times. The chain uses TRBV5-1 and TRBJ2-7; 8 nucleotides agree with TRBD2. J gave up 5 bases and V 0 bases, and 7 bases lay outside the gene matches. Germline V gene sequence: CDR1 SGHRS, CDR2 YFSETQ. The CDR3 has 15 amino acids. The CDR3 coding sequence is TGCGCCAGCAGCTTGGTTGGGACTAGTTCCCACGAGCAGTACTTC. Protein: CASSLVGTSSHEQYF.

At least ten counts were recorded for this clonotype. J is TRBJ2-7 and V is TRBV6-1, with 8 nucleotides matching TRBD1. The germline V gene encodes CDR1 MNHNS and CDR2 SASEGT. The length of the CDR3 is 13 residues. V lost 8 bases, J lost 2 bases, and 5 bases stayed unmatched. The CDR3 here is CASLQGGTYEQYF. CDR3 nucleotide sequence: TGTGCCAGCCTACAGGGGGGTACCTACGAGCAGTACTTC.

Only a few counts were recorded for this clonotype. The chain employs TRBV7-3 and TRBJ2-2; D is ambiguous. This CDR3 comprises 13 residues. The germline gives CDR1 SGHTA, CDR2 FQGTGA. Trimming removed 5 bases at V and 10 bases at J, with 14 bases between. In DNA form, the CDR3 reads TGTGCCAGCAGCCCTATAAACTCCCAGGAGCTGTTTTTT. It specifies CASSPINSQELFF.

This clonotype is a singleton in its sample. A much larger clone lies a single base off, so this may be a read error. The rearrangement uses TRBV6-1 and TRBJ1-2; unclear D gene. CDR3 length: 15 amino acids. Germline lookup yields CDR1 MNHNS and CDR2 SASEGT. The CDR3 DNA is TGTGCCAACAGTGAATTGGGCAGATTTAACTATGGCTACACCTTC. It translates to CANSELGRFNYGYTF.

This chain joins TRBV30 and TRBJ2-7; 7 bases match TRBD1. With V trimmed by 2 bases and J by 3 bases, 10 bases remained unmatched. The CDR3 is made up of 15 amino acids. The germline gives CDR1 GTSNPN, CDR2 SVGIG (reference sequence). This CDR3 is CAWSRQGTPNYEQYF. The CDR3 DNA is TGTGCCTGGAGTAGACAGGGAACGCCAAACTACGAGCAGTACTTC.

This clonotype was picked up many times. The chain recombines TRBV10-3 with TRBJ2-4, with D possibly matching TRBD1 (7 bases). Germline V gene sequence: CDR1 ENHRY, CDR2 SYGVKD. This CDR3 region has 13 residues. The V and J ends lost 8 bases and 0 bases respectively, with 8 bases between them. CDR3 DNA: TGTGCCATCCAGGGGGGAGCCAAAAACATTCAGTACTTC. Amino acid sequence: CAIQGGAKNIQYF.

This rearrangement joins TRBV24-1 to TRBJ2-7, with D perhaps matching TRBD2 (5 bases). The germline V gene encodes CDR1 KGHDR and CDR2 SFDVKD. Trimming took 3 bases from V and 8 from J, leaving 7 bases between them. The CDR3 is 11 amino acids. CDR3 region: CATSDRGKQYF. The CDR3 DNA reads as TGTGCCACCAGTGATAGAGGGAAGCAGTACTTC.